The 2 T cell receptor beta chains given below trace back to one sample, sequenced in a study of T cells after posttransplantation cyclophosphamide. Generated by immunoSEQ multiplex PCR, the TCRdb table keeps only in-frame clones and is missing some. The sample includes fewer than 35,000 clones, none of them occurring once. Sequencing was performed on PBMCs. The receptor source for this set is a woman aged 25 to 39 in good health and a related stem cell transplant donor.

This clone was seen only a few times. In DNA, the CDR3 is TGTGCCAGCAGCTTATGGACAGGGCCTGGGGCCAACGTCCTGACTTTC. Its translation: CASSLWTGPGANVLTF. V usage is TRBV11-1 and J usage is TRBJ2-6; 8 nucleotides agree with TRBD1. The CDR3 runs 16 residues. V shed 2 bases, J shed 2 bases, and the junction held 2 bases outside the gene matches. Germline-derived CDR1 and CDR2 are SGHAT and FQDESV (reference sequence).

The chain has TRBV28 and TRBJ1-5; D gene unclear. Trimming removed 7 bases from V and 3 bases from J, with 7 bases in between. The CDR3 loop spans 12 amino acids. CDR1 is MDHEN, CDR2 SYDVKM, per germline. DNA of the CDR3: TGTGCCAGCAATCCAGACAATCAGCCCCAGCATTTT. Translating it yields CASNPDNQPQHF.